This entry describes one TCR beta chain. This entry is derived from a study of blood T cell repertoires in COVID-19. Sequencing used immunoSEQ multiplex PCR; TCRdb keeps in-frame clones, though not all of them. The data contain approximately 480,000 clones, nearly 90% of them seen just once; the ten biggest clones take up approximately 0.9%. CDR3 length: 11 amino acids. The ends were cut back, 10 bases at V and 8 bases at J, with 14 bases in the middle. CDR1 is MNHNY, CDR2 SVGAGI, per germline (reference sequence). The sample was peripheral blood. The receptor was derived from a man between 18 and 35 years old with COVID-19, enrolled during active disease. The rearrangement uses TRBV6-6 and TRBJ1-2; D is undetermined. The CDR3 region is CATSFGIGYTF. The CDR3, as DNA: TGTGCCACTTCCTTCGGGATCGGCTACACCTTC.